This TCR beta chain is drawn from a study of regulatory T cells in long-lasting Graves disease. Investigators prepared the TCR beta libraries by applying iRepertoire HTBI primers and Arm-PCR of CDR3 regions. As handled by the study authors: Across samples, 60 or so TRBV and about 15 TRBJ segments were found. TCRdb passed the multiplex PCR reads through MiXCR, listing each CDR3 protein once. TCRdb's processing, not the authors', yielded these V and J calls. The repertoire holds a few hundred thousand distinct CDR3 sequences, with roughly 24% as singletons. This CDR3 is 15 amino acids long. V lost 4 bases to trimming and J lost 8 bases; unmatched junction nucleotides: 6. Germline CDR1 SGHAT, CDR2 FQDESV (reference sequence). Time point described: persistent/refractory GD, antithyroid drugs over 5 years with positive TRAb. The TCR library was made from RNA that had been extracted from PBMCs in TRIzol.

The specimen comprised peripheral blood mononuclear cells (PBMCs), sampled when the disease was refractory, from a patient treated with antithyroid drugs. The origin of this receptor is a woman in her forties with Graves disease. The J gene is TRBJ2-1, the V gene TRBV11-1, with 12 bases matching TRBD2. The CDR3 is CASSSLAGGHHEQFF. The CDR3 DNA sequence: TGTGCCAGCAGCTCTCTAGCGGGAGGGCACCATGAGCAGTTCTTC.